Following are 27 T cell receptor beta chains from one sample sequenced in a study of T-cell memory formation after mild COVID-19. MiXCR was run by TCRdb on the 5' RACE reads, yielding one entry per CDR3 protein. This table has approximately 270,000 distinct CDR3 sequences, about 16% appearing once. The sequenced sample consisted of PBMCs or a T cell subset sorted from them (not recorded which). The receptors here all came from a young man who had mild COVID-19 (a few samples of this study predate the infection). Cell type and time point are not known.

This clonotype was counted between two and nine times. This chain uses TRBV29-1 with TRBJ2-1, with TRBD2 matching 12 bases. This CDR3 has 15 amino acids. With 4 bases clipped from V and 0 bases from J, the junction kept 1 base outside the gene matches. CDR1 is SQVTM and CDR2 is ANQGSEA in the germline V gene. The CDR3 loop reads CSVALAGGSYNEQFF. Written as DNA, the CDR3 is TGCAGCGTTGCACTAGCGGGGGGCTCCTACAATGAGCAGTTCTTC.

This clonotype has more than one count but fewer than ten. The rearrangement links TRBV7-2 to TRBJ2-3; 12 bases are shared with TRBD2. The CDR3 is 15 amino acids. The junction had 6 bases not matched to a gene; V was cut back by 3 bases and J by 8 bases. The V gene's germline CDR1 is SGHTA and CDR2 FQGNSA. CDR3 DNA sequence: TGTGCCAGCAGCTTTCTAGCGGGGGGGCGTGGTACGCAGTATTTT. Translation gives CASSFLAGGRGTQYF.

This clonotype was observed a handful of times. The rearrangement links TRBV18 to TRBJ1-5; 8 bases fit TRBD1. This CDR3 spans 15 amino acids. With V trimmed by 3 bases and J by 3 bases, 4 bases remained unmatched. From germline, CDR1 is KGHSH and CDR2 LQKENI. The CDR3 DNA follows: TGTGCCAGCTCACCCATACAGGGGGACAATCAGCCCCAGCATTTT. Translated: CASSPIQGDNQPQHF.

V usage is TRBV7-9 and J usage is TRBJ1-1; no firm D call. Germline-derived CDR1 and CDR2 are SEHNR and FQNEAQ (reference sequence). CDR3 length: 12 amino acids. V was cut by 7 bases and J by 4 bases, with 10 bases left in between. The chain's CDR3 is CASTPRGTEAFF. In DNA form, the CDR3 reads TGTGCCAGCACCCCCCGGGGCACTGAAGCTTTCTTT.

The rearrangement links TRBV20-1 to TRBJ2-1; D ambiguous. Germline V gene lookup returns CDR1 DFQATT and CDR2 SNEGSKA (reference sequence). The V end was cut by 6 bases, the J end by 5 bases, with 20 bases between. The length of the CDR3 is 15 residues. CDR3: CSAIPVDLGHNEQFF. CDR3 in DNA: TGCAGTGCCATTCCCGTCGACCTGGGCCACAATGAGCAGTTCTTC.

This clonotype was recorded a few times. The chain links TRBV4-2 to TRBJ2-1; 8 bases are shared with TRBD2. The trim removed 1 base at V and 10 bases at J, leaving 12 bases unmatched. The CDR3 runs 16 residues. CDR1 and CDR2 from the germline V gene are LGHNA and YNFKEQ. CDR3 bases: TGTGCCAGCAGCCAAGCGGCCAGCGGGGGAGCGTGGGAGCAGTTCTTC. It translates to CASSQAASGGAWEQFF.

This clonotype has ten or more counts. This chain connects TRBV30 to TRBJ2-7; D could derive from TRBD1 or TRBD2 (6 bases each). The CDR3 loop spans 12 amino acids. V was trimmed by 0 bases and J by 5 bases, leaving 8 bases between them. CDR1 is GTSNPN, CDR2 SVGIG, per germline (reference sequence). DNA for the CDR3: TGTGCCTGGAGTGTGAGGGGGGACGAGCAGTACTTC. Protein: CAWSVRGDEQYF.

Here the CDR3 reads CASSQEVAGRINTGELFF. For the CDR3, the DNA is TGCGCCAGCAGCCAAGAAGTGGCGGGCAGGATTAACACCGGGGAGCTGTTTTTT. The V call is TRBV4-3, the J call TRBJ2-2; possible D gene TRBD2, 5 bases. In germline, CDR1 is LGHNA, CDR2 YSLEER. V dropped 0 bases and J dropped 2 bases, with 16 bases sitting between them. This CDR3 spans 18 amino acids.

This clonotype was seen a few times. The chain uses TRBV5-1 and TRBJ2-5; 7 nucleotides agree with TRBD2. This CDR3 has 15 amino acids. Germline lookup yields CDR1 SGHRS and CDR2 YFSETQ. Trimming removed 2 bases from V and 1 base from J; junction bases left unmatched: 5. Written as DNA, the CDR3 is TGCGCCAGCAGCTTATTTAGCGGGTCCCAAGAGACCCAGTACTTC. This codes for CASSLFSGSQETQYF.

This chain's CDR3 is CASSSAIDRGPVKTQYF. The CDR3 DNA is TGTGCCAGCAGTTCTGCGATTGACAGGGGGCCGGTGAAGACCCAGTACTTC. V is TRBV12-3 or TRBV12-4 and J is TRBJ2-5; 10 nucleotides align to TRBD1. This CDR3 has 17 amino acids. The junction had 14 bases not matched to a gene; V was cut back by 4 bases and J by 6 bases.

CDR3 nucleotide sequence: TGTGCCAGCAGTTACCTCCCCTACAATGAGCAGTTCTTC. Translation gives CASSYLPYNEQFF. The chain joins TRBV6-2 or TRBV6-3 to TRBJ2-1; D is unresolved. V was cut by 2 bases and J by 2 bases, with 4 bases left in between. In germline, CDR1 is MNHEY, CDR2 SVGEGT. This CDR3 is 13 amino acids long.

This clonotype was seen ten or more times. This chain uses TRBV7-3 with TRBJ2-2; D tentatively reads TRBD1 or TRBD2 (5 bases each). V was pared by 2 bases and J by 6 bases, with 13 bases between. The CDR3 is 15 residues long. CDR1 and CDR2 (germline): SGHTA, FQGTGA. The CDR3 sequence: CASSLLGVGAGELFF. In DNA form, the CDR3 reads TGTGCCAGCAGCTTACTGGGGGTTGGAGCCGGGGAGCTGTTTTTT.

The chain couples TRBV20-1 to TRBJ1-1; D remains unclear. Germline V gives CDR1 DFQATT, CDR2 SNEGSKA (reference sequence). The CDR3 covers 14 residues. Between the trimmed V and J ends, which lost 4 bases and 6 bases, there was a span of 18 bases. In DNA form, the CDR3 reads TGCAGTGCTACCCCCAAGCGGTCGGAAGCTGAAGCTTTCTTT. Translating gives CSATPKRSEAEAFF.

The genes are TRBV7-2 and TRBJ2-3; 7 bases agree with TRBD1. The junction had 7 bases not matched to a gene; V was cut back by 5 bases and J by 2 bases. This CDR3 region has 15 residues. Germline V gene lookup returns CDR1 SGHTA and CDR2 FQGNSA. Here the CDR3 reads CASSRQGTLTDTQYF. The CDR3 coding sequence is TGTGCCAGCAGCCGACAGGGAACTCTCACAGATACGCAGTATTTT.

This clonotype was counted a few times. The chain combines TRBV20-1 with TRBJ2-1; 7 bases match TRBD2. The V gene's germline CDR1 is DFQATT and CDR2 SNEGSKA (reference sequence). The CDR3 has 14 amino acids. V lost 0 bases, J lost 2 bases, and 1 base stayed unmatched. This chain's CDR3 is CSAREGGAYNEQFF. CDR3 bases: TGCAGTGCTAGAGAGGGGGGGGCCTACAATGAGCAGTTCTTC.

This chain links TRBV25-1 with TRBJ1-4; 7 bases match TRBD1. Unmatched junction bases numbered 3, after V lost 7 bases and J lost 7 bases. This CDR3 comprises 12 residues. Germline V gives CDR1 MGHDK, CDR2 SYGVNS. The CDR3 is CASKGASEKLFF. Written as DNA, the CDR3 is TGTGCCAGCAAGGGGGCGAGTGAAAAACTGTTTTTT. Using reference TRBV25-1 and TRBJ1-4 for the parts outside the CDR3, the full variable domain is EADIYQTPRYLVIGTGKKITLECSQTMGHDKMYWYQQDPGMELHLIHYSYGVNSTEKGDLSSESTVSRIRTEHFPLTLESARPSHTSQYLCASKGASEKLFFGSGTQLSVL.

This clonotype was observed a handful of times. This chain's CDR3 is CASSLTGGNSPLHF. In DNA, the CDR3 is TGTGCCAGCAGTTTGACAGGGGGTAATTCACCCCTCCACTTT. V is TRBV12-3 or TRBV12-4 and J is TRBJ1-6; 9 nucleotides line up with TRBD1. The CDR3 length is 14 residues. With V trimmed by 3 bases and J by 6 bases, 0 bases remained unmatched.

As for this clonotype: A much larger clonotype is one base distant, so this may be a read error. This chain uses TRBV5-8 with TRBJ2-3, with TRBD1 as a possible D gene (5 bases). The CDR3 is 16 amino acids. Per germline, CDR1 SGHTS and CDR2 YDEGEE. V was clipped by 3 bases and J by 0 bases, with 14 bases between them. The DNA of the CDR3 is TGTGCCAGCAGCTCCCACGACAGATTCAGCACAGATACGCAGTATTTT. This encodes CASSSHDRFSTDTQYF.

This clonotype was seen a handful of times. CDR3 bases: TGCAGCGTTGTAGGTGGAGGCAGGGGGAATGAGCAGTTCTTC. Translated: CSVVGGGRGNEQFF. The chain joins TRBV29-1 to TRBJ2-1; 7 bases are a match to TRBD1. The germline V gene has CDR1 SQVTM and CDR2 ANQGSEA. The CDR3 loop spans 14 amino acids. V lost 4 bases and J lost 7; bases outside the gene matches: 10.

This chain joins TRBV6-7 and TRBJ2-5; D perhaps matches TRBD1 (6 bases). TRBV6-7 is classed as an ORF, of uncertain function. This CDR3 is built from 15 residues. V gave up 6 bases and J gave up 2 bases, with 16 bases separating them. The CDR3 sequence: CASRKRGTPQETQYF. The CDR3 nucleotides read TGTGCCAGCAGGAAGAGGGGGACCCCTCAAGAGACCCAGTACTTC.

The chain recombines TRBV18 with TRBJ2-3; no clear D. From germline, CDR1 is KGHSH and CDR2 LQKENI. Trimming shortened V by 6 bases and J by 2 bases, and 15 bases separated the two germline ends. The CDR3 runs to 15 residues. Here the CDR3 reads CASSFDRANTDTQYF. CDR3 DNA: TGTGCCAGCTCCTTCGACCGGGCAAACACAGATACGCAGTATTTT.

This clonotype came up a few times. The genes are TRBV2 and TRBJ1-5; D gene unclear. Deletions cut 7 bases from V and 7 bases from J, with 11 bases between. Germline CDR1 and CDR2: SNHLY and FYNNEI. The CDR3 runs to 12 residues. The CDR3 reads CASKDDIQPQHF. The CDR3 DNA reads as TGTGCCAGCAAGGACGATATACAGCCCCAGCATTTT.

This chain links TRBV12-3 or TRBV12-4 with TRBJ2-7, with D possibly being TRBD1 or TRBD2 (5 bases each). V lost 4 bases and J 6 bases, leaving 10 bases between the germline ends. CDR3 length equals 12 residues. The CDR3 DNA sequence: TGTGCCAGCAGTTCCTTTGGGGGCGAGCAGTACTTC. It specifies CASSSFGGEQYF.

This chain uses TRBV14 with TRBJ2-3, with D tentatively TRBD2 (5 bases). Germline assignment: CDR1 SGHDN and CDR2 FVKESK. The CDR3 is made up of 18 amino acids. V was shortened by 0 bases and J by 1 base, with 17 bases between the two germline ends. This chain's CDR3 is CASSQEGLLPVGTDTQYF. In DNA form, the CDR3 reads TGTGCCAGCAGCCAAGAAGGACTTCTGCCTGTTGGCACAGATACGCAGTATTTT.

This clonotype turned up a few times. The rearrangement links TRBV12-3 or TRBV12-4 to TRBJ2-7; no clear D gene. V lost 8 bases and J 4 bases, leaving 18 bases between the germline ends. The CDR3 extends over 14 amino acids. The CDR3 DNA follows: TGTGCCAGCGCTATGGGCGGCAAACCGTACGAGCAGTACTTC. Its protein product is CASAMGGKPYEQYF.

The rearrangement links TRBV7-8 to TRBJ2-5, with D perhaps matching TRBD2 (6 bases). Germline V gene lookup returns CDR1 SGHVS and CDR2 FQNEAQ. The CDR3 consists of 16 residues. V lost 5 bases, J lost 3 bases, and 19 bases lay in between. In nucleotides, the CDR3 is TGTGCCAGCAGCCTCCTCTCGTCTAGCGCAGAAGAGACCCAGTACTTC. Amino acid sequence: CASSLLSSSAEETQYF.

This chain joins TRBV7-2 and TRBJ2-1; 8 nucleotides match TRBD2. Germline V CDR1 and CDR2: SGHTA, FQGNSA. V lost 8 bases to trimming and J lost 5 bases; unmatched junction nucleotides: 8. CDR3 size: 14 residues. The CDR3 loop is CASLRGGNNNEQFF. The CDR3 region has the DNA TGTGCCAGCTTACGGGGGGGCAATAACAATGAGCAGTTCTTC.